One sample yielded the 16 T cell receptor beta chains listed below, sequenced in a study of cytomegalovirus exposure and HLA in healthy donors. The primer mix had 60 Vbeta and 13 Jbeta primers. Profiled with immunoSEQ multiplex PCR; TCRdb holds only in-frame clones, not every one. The sample yields about 100,000 clones, around four fifths seen once. Sequencing input: PBMCs. Receptors originate from a man aged 35 to 55 in good health and CMV-seropositive.

V gene TRBV7-2 combines with J gene TRBJ2-7; D perhaps matches TRBD1 (6 bases). V was shortened by 5 bases and J by 2 bases, with 13 bases between the two germline ends. The CDR3 covers 14 residues. Germline V gene data show CDR1 as SGHTA and CDR2 as FQGNSA. CDR3 residues: CASSQPGTTYEQYF. The CDR3 nucleotides are TGTGCCAGCAGCCAACCGGGGACAACCTACGAGCAGTACTTC. Full variable domain (outside the CDR3, taken from reference TRBV7-2 and TRBJ2-7): GAGVSQSPSNKVTEKGKDVELRCDPISGHTALYWYRQSLGQGLEFLIYFQGNSAPDKSGLPSDRFSAERTGGSVSTLTIQRTQQEDSAVYLCASSQPGTTYEQYFGPGTRLTVT.

This clone was seen a few times. V is TRBV2 and J is TRBJ2-7, with TRBD1 matching over 8 bases. After removal of 1 base from V and 6 bases from J, the junction contained 14 bases not matched to a gene. Germline assignment: CDR1 SNHLY and CDR2 FYNNEI. This CDR3 is 17 amino acids long. This CDR3 is CASSEVGTRGRRSEQYF. The CDR3 nucleotides read TGTGCCAGCAGTGAAGTTGGGACCAGGGGGCGGCGATCCGAGCAGTACTTC. Looking up the rest from reference TRBV2 and TRBJ2-7 gives the full variable domain: EPEVTQTPSHQVTQMGQEVILRCVPISNHLYFYWYRQILGQKVEFLVSFYNNEISEKSEIFDDQFSVERPDGSNFTLKIRSTKLEDSAMYFCASSEVGTRGRRSEQYFGPGTRLTVT.

Turning to this clone: This specimen includes other DNA sequences encoding the same CDR3. The chain joins TRBV5-1 to TRBJ2-5; D uncertain. V shed 0 bases and J shed 1 base, with 7 bases lying between them. This CDR3 has 14 residues. Germline CDR1 is SGHRS and CDR2 is YFSETQ. CDR3 DNA: TGCGCCAGCAGCTTGGGTGGCGGCCAAGAGACCCAGTACTTC. Translation: CASSLGGGQETQYF.

This clone was detected only a few times. The chain has TRBV7-2 and TRBJ2-7; TRBD1 might be the D (6 bases). CDR3 length equals 15 residues. V lost 3 bases, J lost 3 bases, and 15 bases lay in between. Germline lookup yields CDR1 SGHTA and CDR2 FQGNSA. Written as DNA, the CDR3 is TGTGCCAGCAGCTTTTTTAGTGGACAGAACTACGAGCAGTACTTC. Translated, it gives CASSFFSGQNYEQYF.

CDR3: CASSHRGLSYEQYF. CDR3 nucleotides: TGTGCCAGCAGCCACAGGGGGCTCTCCTACGAGCAGTACTTC. The rearrangement links TRBV6-1 to TRBJ2-7, with TRBD1 matching 9 bases. The CDR3 runs to 14 residues. V trimming: 6 bases; J trimming: 0 bases; junction bases outside the gene matches: 3. Germline V gene sequence: CDR1 MNHNS, CDR2 SASEGT.

CDR3 DNA sequence: TGTGCCACCAGCGTAGGACAGGAGACCAATGAGCAGTTCTTC. Protein sequence: CATSVGQETNEQFF. The J gene is TRBJ2-1, the V gene TRBV15; 7 positions match TRBD1. This CDR3 spans 14 amino acids. CDR1 and CDR2 (germline): LNHNV, YYDKDF (reference sequence). Trimming removed 5 bases from V and 6 bases from J; junction bases left unmatched: 7. Complete variable domain (other parts from reference TRBV15 and TRBJ2-1): DAMVIQNPRYQVTQFGKPVTLSCSQTLNHNVMYWYQQKSSQAPKLLFHYYDKDFNNEADTPDNFQSRRPNTSFCFLDIRSPGLGDTAMYLCATSVGQETNEQFFGPGTRLTVL.

As for this clone: An end of the junction does not agree with germline; a read error may underlie this. The gene calls are TRBV7-7 and TRBJ2-1; 7 bases map to TRBD2. Germline V gene sequence: CDR1 SSHAT, CDR2 FNYEAQ (reference sequence). The CDR3 length is 15 residues. The DNA of the CDR3 is TGTGCTAGCAGCTTGGGGGGGACCTCCTACAATGAGCAGTTCTTC. This encodes CASSLGGTSYNEQFF.

DNA of the CDR3: TGTGCCAGCAGCGTACGCGAAGGGGGCACAGATACGCAGTATTTT. Amino acids: CASSVREGGTDTQYF. J is TRBJ2-3 and V is TRBV9, with D possibly being TRBD1 (5 bases). V lost 1 base and J lost 1, with 10 bases in between. There are 15 residues in the CDR3. CDR1 and CDR2 (germline): SGDLS, YYNGEE. Looking up the rest from reference TRBV9 and TRBJ2-3 gives the full variable domain: DSGVTQTPKHLITATGQRVTLRCSPRSGDLSVYWYQQSLDQGLQFLIQYYNGEERAKGNILERFSAQQFPDLHSELNLSSLELGDSALYFCASSVREGGTDTQYFGPGTRLTVL.

The chain carries TRBV2 and TRBJ1-5; 8 bases map to TRBD1. Trimming took 6 bases from V and 5 from J; bases not matched to a gene: 6. The CDR3 is made up of 14 amino acids. CDR1 is SNHLY and CDR2 is FYNNEI in the germline V gene. The CDR3 is CASSRGLGDQPQHF. As DNA, the CDR3 is TGTGCCAGCAGCAGGGGGCTGGGTGATCAGCCCCAGCATTTT.

The chain employs TRBV29-1 and TRBJ2-1; the D gene is possibly TRBD2 (5 bases). This CDR3 has 16 amino acids. The V end was cut by 5 bases, the J end by 4 bases, with 21 bases between. Germline lookup yields CDR1 SQVTM and CDR2 ANQGSEA. CDR3 DNA sequence: TGCAGCGTTCCACGCGGGTGGTCTCGGGGATACAATGAGCAGTTCTTC. Its protein is CSVPRGWSRGYNEQFF.

This rearrangement joins TRBV9 to TRBJ1-5; 12 bases align to TRBD1. CDR3 length equals 15 residues. V lost 4 bases, J lost 6 bases, and 5 bases stayed unmatched. CDR1 SGDLS and CDR2 YYNGEE come from the germline V gene. CDR3 in amino acids: CASSTGQGAVQPQHF. The CDR3 bases are TGTGCCAGCAGCACGGGACAGGGGGCTGTTCAGCCCCAGCATTTT.

The chain joins TRBV27 to TRBJ1-6, with D possibly TRBD1 on 6 matching bases. Germline V gives CDR1 MNHEY, CDR2 SMNVEV (reference sequence). The V end was cut by 2 bases, the J end by 7 bases, with 15 bases between. This CDR3 is built from 16 residues. CDR3 coding DNA: TGTGCCAGCAGTTTAAGGGGGGGGGCAGAAAATTCACCCCTCCACTTT. Amino acids: CASSLRGGAENSPLHF.

The CDR3 here is CASSRGQGNTGELFF. The CDR3 nucleotides are TGTGCCAGCAGCAGGGGACAGGGTAACACCGGGGAGCTGTTTTTT. The chain recombines TRBV5-5 with TRBJ2-2, with TRBD1 identical over 9 bases. Per germline, CDR1 SGHKS and CDR2 YYEKEE (reference sequence). The length of the CDR3 is 15 residues. V dropped 4 bases and J dropped 2; count of bases not matched to a gene: 3.

This sequence joins TRBV27 and TRBJ2-3, with D possibly TRBD1 on 6 matching bases. V lost 9 bases to trimming and J lost 3 bases, with 19 bases between them. This CDR3 is 15 amino acids long. Germline CDR1 is MNHEY and CDR2 is SMNVEV (reference sequence). In DNA, the CDR3 is TGTGCCAGTACAATCACAGGGTCCCCTACAGATACGCAGTATTTT. Translation: CASTITGSPTDTQYF.

This clone was counted between two and nine times. The rearrangement links TRBV19 to TRBJ2-7, with 9 positions matching TRBD1. The CDR3 runs to 15 residues. Unmatched junction bases numbered 8, after V lost 4 bases and J lost 4 bases. The germline CDR1 and CDR2 sequences are LNHDA and SQIVND (reference sequence). CDR3: CASSNTPGQGYEQYF. CDR3 DNA sequence: TGTGCCAGTAGTAACACACCGGGACAGGGTTACGAGCAGTACTTC.

This sequence joins TRBV7-2 and TRBJ1-1; possibly TRBD1 for D (5 bases). CDR3 length: 15 residues. Germline loops: CDR1 SGHTA, CDR2 FQGNSA. The V end lost 7 bases, the J end lost 7 bases, and 22 bases lay between the germline ends. The chain's CDR3 is CASTLTRGGIGEAFF. For the CDR3, the DNA is TGTGCCAGCACCCTTACGCGGGGGGGAATAGGTGAAGCTTTCTTT.